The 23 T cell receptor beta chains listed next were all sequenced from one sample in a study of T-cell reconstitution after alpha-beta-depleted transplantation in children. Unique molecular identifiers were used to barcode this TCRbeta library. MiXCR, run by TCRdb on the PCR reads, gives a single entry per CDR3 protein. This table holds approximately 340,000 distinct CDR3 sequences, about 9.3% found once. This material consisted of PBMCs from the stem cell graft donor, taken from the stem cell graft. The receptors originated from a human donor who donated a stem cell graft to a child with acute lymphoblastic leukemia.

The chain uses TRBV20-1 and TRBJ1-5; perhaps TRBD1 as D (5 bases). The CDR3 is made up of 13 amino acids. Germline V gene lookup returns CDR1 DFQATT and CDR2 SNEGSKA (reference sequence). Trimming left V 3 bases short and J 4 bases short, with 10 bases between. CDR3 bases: TGCAGTGCTAGTTCGGGGGGAAATCAGCCCCAGCATTTT. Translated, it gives CSASSGGNQPQHF.

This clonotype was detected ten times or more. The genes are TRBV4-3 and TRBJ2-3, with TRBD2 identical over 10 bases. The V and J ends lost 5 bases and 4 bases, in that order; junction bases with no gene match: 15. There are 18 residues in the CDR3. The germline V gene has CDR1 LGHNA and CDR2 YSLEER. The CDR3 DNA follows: TGCGCCAGCAGCGCAAGGTTGGCTAGCGGGAGAATTGCAGATACGCAGTATTTT. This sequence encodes CASSARLASGRIADTQYF.

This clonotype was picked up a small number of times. The CDR3 sequence: CASSPARGGNTIYF. CDR3 coding DNA: TGTGCCAGCAGCCCGGCCAGGGGTGGAAACACCATATATTTT. This chain connects TRBV7-9 to TRBJ1-3; possible D gene TRBD1, 6 bases. The CDR3 contains 14 residues. Looked up from germline, CDR1 is SEHNR and CDR2 is FQNEAQ (reference sequence). The V gene lost 5 bases and the J gene lost 3 bases, with 11 bases spanning the gap.

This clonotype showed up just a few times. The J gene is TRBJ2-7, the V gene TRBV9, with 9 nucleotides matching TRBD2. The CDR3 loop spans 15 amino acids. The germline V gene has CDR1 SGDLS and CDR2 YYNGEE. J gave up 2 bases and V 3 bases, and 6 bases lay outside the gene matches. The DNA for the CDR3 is TGTGCCAGCAGCGCTACTAGCGGGTTCACCTACGAGCAGTACTTC. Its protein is CASSATSGFTYEQYF.

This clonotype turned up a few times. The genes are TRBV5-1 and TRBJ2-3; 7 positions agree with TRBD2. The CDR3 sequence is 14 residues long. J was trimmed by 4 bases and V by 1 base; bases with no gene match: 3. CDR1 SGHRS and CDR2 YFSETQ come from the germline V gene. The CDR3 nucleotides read TGCGCCAGCAGCTTGCGGGGGGACGCAGATACGCAGTATTTT. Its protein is CASSLRGDADTQYF. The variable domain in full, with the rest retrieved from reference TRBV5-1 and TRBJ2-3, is KAGVTQTPRYLIKTRGQQVTLSCSPISGHRSVSWYQQTPGQGLQFLFEYFSETQRNKGNFPGRFSGRQFSNSRSEMNVSTLELGDSALYLCASSLRGDADTQYFGPGTRLTVL.

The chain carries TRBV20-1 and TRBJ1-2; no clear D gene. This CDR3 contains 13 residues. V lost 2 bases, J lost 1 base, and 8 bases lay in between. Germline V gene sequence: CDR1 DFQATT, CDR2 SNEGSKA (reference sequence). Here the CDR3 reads CSARSGNNYGYTF. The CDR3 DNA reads TGCAGTGCTAGATCGGGGAATAACTATGGCTACACCTTC.

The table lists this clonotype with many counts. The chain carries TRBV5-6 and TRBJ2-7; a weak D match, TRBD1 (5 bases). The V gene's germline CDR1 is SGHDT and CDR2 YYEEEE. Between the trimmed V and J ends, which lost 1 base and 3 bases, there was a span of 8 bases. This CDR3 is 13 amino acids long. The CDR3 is CASSLSQGYEQYF. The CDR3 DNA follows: TGTGCCAGCAGCTTGAGCCAGGGCTACGAGCAGTACTTC.

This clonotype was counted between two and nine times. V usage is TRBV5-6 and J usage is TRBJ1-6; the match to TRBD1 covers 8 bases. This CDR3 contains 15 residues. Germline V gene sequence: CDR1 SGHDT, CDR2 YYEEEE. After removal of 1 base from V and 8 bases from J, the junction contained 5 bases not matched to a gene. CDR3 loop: CASSLIGQGDSPLHF. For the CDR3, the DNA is TGTGCCAGCAGCTTGATCGGACAGGGCGATTCACCCCTCCACTTT.

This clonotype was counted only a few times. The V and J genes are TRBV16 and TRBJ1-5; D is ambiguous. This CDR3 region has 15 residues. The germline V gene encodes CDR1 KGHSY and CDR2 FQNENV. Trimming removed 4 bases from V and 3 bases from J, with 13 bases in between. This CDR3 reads CASSPSLGINQPQHF. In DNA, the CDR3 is TGTGCCAGCAGCCCTTCCCTAGGGATCAATCAGCCCCAGCATTTT.

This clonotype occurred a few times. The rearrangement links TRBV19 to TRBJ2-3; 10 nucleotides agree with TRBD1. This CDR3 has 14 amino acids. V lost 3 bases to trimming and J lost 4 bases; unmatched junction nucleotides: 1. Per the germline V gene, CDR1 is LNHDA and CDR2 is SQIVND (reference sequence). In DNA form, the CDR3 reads TGTGCCAGTAGTATGGGACAGGGGTCAGATACGCAGTATTTT. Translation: CASSMGQGSDTQYF.

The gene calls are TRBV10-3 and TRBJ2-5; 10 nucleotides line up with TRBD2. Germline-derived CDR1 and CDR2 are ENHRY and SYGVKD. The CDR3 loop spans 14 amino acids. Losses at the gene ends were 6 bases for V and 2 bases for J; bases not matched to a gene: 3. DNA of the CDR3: TGTGCCATCAGCGGGACTAGCGTACAAGAGACCCAGTACTTC. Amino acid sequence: CAISGTSVQETQYF.

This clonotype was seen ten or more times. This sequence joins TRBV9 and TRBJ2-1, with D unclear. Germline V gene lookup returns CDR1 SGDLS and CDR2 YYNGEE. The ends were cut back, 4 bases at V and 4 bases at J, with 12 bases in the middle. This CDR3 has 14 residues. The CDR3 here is CASSPHRGYNEQFF. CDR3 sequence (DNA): TGTGCCAGCAGCCCGCATAGAGGATACAATGAGCAGTTCTTC.

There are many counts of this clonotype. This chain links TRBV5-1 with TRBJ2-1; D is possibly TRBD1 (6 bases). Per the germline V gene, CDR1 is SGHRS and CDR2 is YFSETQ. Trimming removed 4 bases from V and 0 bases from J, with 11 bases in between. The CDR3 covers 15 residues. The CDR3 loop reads CASSQDRSSYNEQFF. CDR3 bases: TGCGCCAGCAGCCAAGACAGGAGCTCCTACAATGAGCAGTTCTTC.

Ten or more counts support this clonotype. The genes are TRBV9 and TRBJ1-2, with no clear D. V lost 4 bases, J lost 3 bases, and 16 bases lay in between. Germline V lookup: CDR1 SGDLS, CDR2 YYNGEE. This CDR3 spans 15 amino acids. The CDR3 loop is CASSPKRDSHYGYTF. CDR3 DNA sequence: TGTGCCAGCAGCCCGAAGAGGGATTCCCACTATGGCTACACCTTC.

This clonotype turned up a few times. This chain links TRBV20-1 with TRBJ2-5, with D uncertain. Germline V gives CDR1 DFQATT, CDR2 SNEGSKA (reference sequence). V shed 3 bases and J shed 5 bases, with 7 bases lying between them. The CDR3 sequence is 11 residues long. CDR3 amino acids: CSARNGETQYF. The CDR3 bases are TGCAGTGCTAGGAACGGGGAGACCCAGTACTTC.

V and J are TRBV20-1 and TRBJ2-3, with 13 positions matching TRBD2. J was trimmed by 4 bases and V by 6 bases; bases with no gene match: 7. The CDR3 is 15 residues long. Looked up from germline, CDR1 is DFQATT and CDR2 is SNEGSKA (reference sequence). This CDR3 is CSAPRTSGRADTQYF. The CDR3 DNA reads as TGCAGTGCACCTCGGACTAGCGGGAGAGCAGATACGCAGTATTTT.

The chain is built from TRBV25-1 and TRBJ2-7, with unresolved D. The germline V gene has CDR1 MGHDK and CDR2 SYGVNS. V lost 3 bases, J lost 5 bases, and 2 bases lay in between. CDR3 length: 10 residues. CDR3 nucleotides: TGTGCCAGCAGTGACAACGAGCAGTACTTC. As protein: CASSDNEQYF.

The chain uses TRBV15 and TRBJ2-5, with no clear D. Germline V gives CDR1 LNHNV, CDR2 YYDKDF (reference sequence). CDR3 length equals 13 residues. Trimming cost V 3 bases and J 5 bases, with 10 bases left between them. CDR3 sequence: CATSRSGVETQYF. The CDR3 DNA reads TGTGCCACCAGCAGGTCGGGCGTGGAGACCCAGTACTTC.

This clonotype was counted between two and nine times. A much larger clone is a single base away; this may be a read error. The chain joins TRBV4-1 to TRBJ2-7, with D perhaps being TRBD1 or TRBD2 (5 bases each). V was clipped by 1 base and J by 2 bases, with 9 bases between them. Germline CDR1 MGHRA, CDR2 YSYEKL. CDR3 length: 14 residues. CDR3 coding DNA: TGCGCCAGCAGCCAAGGTTGGGGGACCTACGAGCAGTACTTC. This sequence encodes CASSQGWGTYEQYF.

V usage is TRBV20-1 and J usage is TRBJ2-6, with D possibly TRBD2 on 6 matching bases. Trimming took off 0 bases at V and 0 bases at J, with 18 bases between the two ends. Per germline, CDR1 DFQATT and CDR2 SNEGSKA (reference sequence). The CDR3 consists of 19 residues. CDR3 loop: CSARDLGGRTISGANVLTF. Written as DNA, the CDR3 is TGCAGTGCTAGAGATTTGGGGGGTCGGACCATCTCTGGGGCCAACGTCCTGACTTTC.

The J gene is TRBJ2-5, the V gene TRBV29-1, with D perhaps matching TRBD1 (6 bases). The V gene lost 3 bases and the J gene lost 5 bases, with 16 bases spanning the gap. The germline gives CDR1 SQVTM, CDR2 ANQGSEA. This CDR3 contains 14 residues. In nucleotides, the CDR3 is TGCAGCGTTGAGATGGCCAGGGGTTGGGAGACCCAGTACTTC. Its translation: CSVEMARGWETQYF. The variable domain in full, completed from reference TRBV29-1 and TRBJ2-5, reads SAVISQKPSRDICQRGTSLTIQCQVDSQVTMMFWYRQQPGQSLTLIATANQGSEATYESGFVIDKFPISRPNLTFSTLTVSNMSPEDSSIYLCSVEMARGWETQYFGPGTRLLVL.

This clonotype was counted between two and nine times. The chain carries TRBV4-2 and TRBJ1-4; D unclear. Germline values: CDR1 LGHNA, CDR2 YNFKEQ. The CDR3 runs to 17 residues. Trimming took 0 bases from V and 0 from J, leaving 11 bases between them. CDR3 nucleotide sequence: TGTGCCAGCAGCCAAGATCTGGGCTTTGCAACTAATGAAAAACTGTTTTTT. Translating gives CASSQDLGFATNEKLFF.

The CDR3 loop is CASSLDPFNNQPQHF. The CDR3 region has the DNA TGCGCCAGCAGCCTAGACCCTTTTAACAATCAGCCCCAGCATTTT. This chain uses TRBV5-1 with TRBJ1-5, with D unclear. The CDR3 runs 15 residues. CDR1 SGHRS and CDR2 YFSETQ come from the germline V gene. Trimming cost V 4 bases and J 3 bases, with 14 bases left between them.